The entry below describes one TCR beta chain. Its cognate antigen is unknown. The T cell receptor alpha and beta CDR3 regions were amplified from mRNA by semiquantitative ARM-PCR. Tagged nested gene-specific primers were used first, then communal superprimers amplified exponentially. One entry per CDR3 protein results from TCRdb running MiXCR on the multiplex PCR reads. Found here are over 8,000 distinct CDR3 sequences, roughly 54% of them singletons; the top ten hold roughly 5.2%. The sample comes from a study of relationships among human T cell subsets. Study conclusions and caveats: Th1, Th2 and regulatory subsets overlapped substantially in CDR3 sequences.

The V gene's germline CDR1 is MGHRA and CDR2 YSYEKL. This CDR3 is built from 17 residues. V lost 1 base to trimming and J lost 2 bases, with 17 bases between them. From the CD45RA-negative fraction, anti-CD45RO beads picked out CD45RA-RO+ memory T cells. Sequencing was performed on memory T cells sorted from blood. The receptor comes from a man between 35 and 55 years old in good health. The V gene is TRBV4-1, the J gene TRBJ2-5; D is unclear. The CDR3 is CASSQGNWYGRQETQYF. CDR3 coding DNA: TGCGCCAGCAGCCAAGGGAATTGGTATGGACGGCAAGAGACCCAGTACTTC.